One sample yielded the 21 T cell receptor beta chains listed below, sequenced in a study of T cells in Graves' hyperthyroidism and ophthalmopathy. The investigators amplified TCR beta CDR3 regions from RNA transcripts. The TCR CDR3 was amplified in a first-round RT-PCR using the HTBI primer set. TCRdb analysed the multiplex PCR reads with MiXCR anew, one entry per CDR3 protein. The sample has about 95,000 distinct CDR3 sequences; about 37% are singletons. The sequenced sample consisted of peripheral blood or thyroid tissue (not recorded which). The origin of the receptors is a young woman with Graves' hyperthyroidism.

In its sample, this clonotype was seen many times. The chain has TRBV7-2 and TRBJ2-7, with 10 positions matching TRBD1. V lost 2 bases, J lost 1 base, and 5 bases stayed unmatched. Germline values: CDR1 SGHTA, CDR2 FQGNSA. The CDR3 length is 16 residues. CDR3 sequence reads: CASSLSTGQGSYEQYF. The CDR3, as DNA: TGTGCCAGCAGCTTATCCACGGGACAGGGGTCCTACGAGCAGTACTTC.

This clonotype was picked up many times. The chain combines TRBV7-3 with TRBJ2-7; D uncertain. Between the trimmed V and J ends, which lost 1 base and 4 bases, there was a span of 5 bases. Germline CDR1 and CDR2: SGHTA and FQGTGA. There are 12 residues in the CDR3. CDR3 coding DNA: TGTGCCAGCAGCTTAAATGGGTACGAGCAGTACTTC. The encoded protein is CASSLNGYEQYF.

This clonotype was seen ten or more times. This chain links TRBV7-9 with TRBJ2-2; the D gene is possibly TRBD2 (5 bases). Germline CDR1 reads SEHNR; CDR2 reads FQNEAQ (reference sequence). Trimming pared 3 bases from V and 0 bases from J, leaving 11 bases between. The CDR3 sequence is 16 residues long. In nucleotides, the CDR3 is TGTGCCAGCAGCTTGATAGCGCTAACGAACACCGGGGAGCTGTTTTTT. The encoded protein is CASSLIALTNTGELFF.

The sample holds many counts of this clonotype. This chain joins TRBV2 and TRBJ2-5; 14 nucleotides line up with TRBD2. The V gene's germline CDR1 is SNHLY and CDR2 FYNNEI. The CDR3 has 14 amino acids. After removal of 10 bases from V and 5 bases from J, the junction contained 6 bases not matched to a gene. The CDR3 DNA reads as TGTGCCACCAAAGGGACTAGCGGGAGTGAGACCCAGTACTTC. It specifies CATKGTSGSETQYF.

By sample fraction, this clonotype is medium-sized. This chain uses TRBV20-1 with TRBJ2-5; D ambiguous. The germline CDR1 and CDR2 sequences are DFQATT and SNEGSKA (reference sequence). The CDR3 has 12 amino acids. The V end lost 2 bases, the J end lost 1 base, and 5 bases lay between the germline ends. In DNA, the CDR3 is TGCAGTGCTAGATTGGCCCAAGAGACCCAGTACTTC. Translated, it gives CSARLAQETQYF.

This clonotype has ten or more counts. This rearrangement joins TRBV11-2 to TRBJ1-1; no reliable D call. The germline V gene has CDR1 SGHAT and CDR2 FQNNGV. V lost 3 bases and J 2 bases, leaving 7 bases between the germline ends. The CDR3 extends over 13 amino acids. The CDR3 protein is CASSLQPNTEAFF. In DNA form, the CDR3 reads TGTGCCAGCAGCTTGCAGCCCAACACTGAAGCTTTCTTT.

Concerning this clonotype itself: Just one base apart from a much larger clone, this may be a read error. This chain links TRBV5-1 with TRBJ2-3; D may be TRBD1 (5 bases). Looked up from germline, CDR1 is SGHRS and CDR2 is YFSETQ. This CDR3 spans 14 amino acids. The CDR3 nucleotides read TGCGCCAGCAGCCAGGAAAGGACCACAGGTACGCAGTATTTT. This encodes CASSQERTTGTQYF.

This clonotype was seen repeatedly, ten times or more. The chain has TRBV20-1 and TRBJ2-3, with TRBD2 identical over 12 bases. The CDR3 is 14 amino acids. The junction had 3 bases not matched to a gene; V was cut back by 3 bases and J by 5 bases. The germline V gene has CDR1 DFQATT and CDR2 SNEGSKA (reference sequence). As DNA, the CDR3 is TGCAGTGCTAGGTCGGGACTAGCGGGAGATACGCAGTATTTT. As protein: CSARSGLAGDTQYF.

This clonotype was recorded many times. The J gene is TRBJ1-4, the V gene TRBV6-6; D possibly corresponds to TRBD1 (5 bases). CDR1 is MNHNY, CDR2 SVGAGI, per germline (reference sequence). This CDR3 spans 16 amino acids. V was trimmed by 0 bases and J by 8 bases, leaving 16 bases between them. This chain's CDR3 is CASSYSNRLLREKLFF. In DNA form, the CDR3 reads TGTGCCAGCAGTTACTCGAACAGGCTACTTCGGGAAAAACTGTTTTTT.

The CDR3 DNA sequence: TGTGCCAGCAGGGGGACAGCTAACAATCAGCCCCAGCATTTT. Encoded protein: CASRGTANNQPQHF. The chain recombines TRBV9 with TRBJ1-5, with TRBD1 identical over 7 bases. The CDR3 extends over 14 amino acids. Germline CDR1 SGDLS, CDR2 YYNGEE. The trim removed 5 bases at V and 3 bases at J, leaving 5 bases unmatched.

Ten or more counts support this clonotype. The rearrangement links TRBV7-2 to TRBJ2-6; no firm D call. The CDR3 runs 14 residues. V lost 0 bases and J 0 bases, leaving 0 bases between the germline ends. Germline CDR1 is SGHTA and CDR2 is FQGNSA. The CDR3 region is CASSLASGANVLTF. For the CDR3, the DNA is TGTGCCAGCAGCTTAGCCTCTGGGGCCAACGTCCTGACTTTC.

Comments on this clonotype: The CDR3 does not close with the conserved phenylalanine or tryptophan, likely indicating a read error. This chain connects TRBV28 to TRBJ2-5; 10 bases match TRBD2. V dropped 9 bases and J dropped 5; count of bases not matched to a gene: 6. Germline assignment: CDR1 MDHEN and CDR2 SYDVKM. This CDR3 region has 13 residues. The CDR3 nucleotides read TGTGCCAGTCGAGCGGGACTAGCGGAGACCCAGTACCTC. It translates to CASRAGLAETQYL.

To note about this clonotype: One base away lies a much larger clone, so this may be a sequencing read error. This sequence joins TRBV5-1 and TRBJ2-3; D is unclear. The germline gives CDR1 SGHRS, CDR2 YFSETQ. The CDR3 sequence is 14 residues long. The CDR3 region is CASSLASAQDTQCF. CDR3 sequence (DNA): TGCGCCAGCAGCTTGGCGTCCGCACAAGATACGCAGTGTTTT.

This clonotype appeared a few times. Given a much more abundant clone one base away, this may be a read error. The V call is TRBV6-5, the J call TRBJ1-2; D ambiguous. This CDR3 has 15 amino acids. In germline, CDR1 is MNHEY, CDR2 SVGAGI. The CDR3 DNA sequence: TGTGCCAGCAGTTACTCGTTCGGGGTTAACTATGGCTGCACCTTC. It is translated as CASSYSFGVNYGCTF.

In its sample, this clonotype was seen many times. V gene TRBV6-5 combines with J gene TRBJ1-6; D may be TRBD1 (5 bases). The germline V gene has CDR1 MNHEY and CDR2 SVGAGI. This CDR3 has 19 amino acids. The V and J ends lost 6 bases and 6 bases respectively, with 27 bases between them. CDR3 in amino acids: CASSNILHRGDKINSPLHF. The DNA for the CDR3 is TGTGCCAGCAGCAACATCCTTCACCGGGGCGATAAAATTAATTCACCCCTCCACTTT.

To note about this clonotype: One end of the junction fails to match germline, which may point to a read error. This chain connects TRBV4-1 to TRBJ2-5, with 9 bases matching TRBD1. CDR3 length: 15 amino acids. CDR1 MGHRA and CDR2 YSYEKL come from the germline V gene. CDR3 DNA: TGTGCCAGCAGACCTAGGACAGGGGTGAGAGAGACCCAGTACTTC. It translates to CASRPRTGVRETQYF.

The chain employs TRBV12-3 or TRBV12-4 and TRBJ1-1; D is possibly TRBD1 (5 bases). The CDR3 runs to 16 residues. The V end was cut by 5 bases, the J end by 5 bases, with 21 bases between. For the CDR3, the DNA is TGTGCCAGCAGTGACCCACAGGCCTCCCCGGCTACTGAAGCTTTCTTT. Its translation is CASSDPQASPATEAFF.

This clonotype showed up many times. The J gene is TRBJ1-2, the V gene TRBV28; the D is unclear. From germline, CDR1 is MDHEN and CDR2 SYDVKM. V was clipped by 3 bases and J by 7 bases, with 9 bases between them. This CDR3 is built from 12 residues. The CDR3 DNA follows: TGTGCCAGCAGTTTGGAAGATCGTGGCTACACCTTC. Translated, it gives CASSLEDRGYTF.

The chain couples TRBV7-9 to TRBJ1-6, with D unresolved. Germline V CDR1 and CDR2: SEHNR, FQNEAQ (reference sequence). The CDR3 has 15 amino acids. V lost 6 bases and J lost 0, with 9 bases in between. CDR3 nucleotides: TGTGCCAGCAGTTTGGGGAGCTCCTATAATTCACCCCTCCACTTT. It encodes CASSLGSSYNSPLHF.

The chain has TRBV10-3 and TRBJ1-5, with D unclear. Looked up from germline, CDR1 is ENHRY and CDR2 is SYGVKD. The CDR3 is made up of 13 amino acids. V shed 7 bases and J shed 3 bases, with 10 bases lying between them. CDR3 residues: CAITGEPNQPQHF. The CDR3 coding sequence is TGTGCCATCACTGGAGAACCCAATCAGCCCCAGCATTTT.

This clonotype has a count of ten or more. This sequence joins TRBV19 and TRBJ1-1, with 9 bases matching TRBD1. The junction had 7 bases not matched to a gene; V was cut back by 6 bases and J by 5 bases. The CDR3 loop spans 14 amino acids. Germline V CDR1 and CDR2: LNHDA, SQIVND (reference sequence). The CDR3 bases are TGTGCCAGTAGACAACGACAGGGGGATACTGAAGCTTTCTTT. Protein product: CASRQRQGDTEAFF.